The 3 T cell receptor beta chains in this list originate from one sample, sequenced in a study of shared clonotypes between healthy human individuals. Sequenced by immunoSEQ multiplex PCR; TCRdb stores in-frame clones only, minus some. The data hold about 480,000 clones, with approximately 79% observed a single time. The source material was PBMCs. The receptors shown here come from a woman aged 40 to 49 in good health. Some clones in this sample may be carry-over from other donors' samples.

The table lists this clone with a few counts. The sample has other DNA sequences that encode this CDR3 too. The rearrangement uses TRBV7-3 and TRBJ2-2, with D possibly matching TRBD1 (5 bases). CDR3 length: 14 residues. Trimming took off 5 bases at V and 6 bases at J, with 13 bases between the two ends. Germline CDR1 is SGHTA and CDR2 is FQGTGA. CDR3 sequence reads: CASSRAGNPGELFF. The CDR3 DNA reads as TGTGCCAGCAGCCGAGCAGGGAATCCCGGGGAGCTGTTTTTT.

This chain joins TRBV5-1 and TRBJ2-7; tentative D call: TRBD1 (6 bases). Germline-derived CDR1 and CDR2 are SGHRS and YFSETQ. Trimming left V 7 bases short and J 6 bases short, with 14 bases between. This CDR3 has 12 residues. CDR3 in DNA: TGCGCCAGCGGCCTACAGGGCGGCGAGCAGTACTTC. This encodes CASGLQGGEQYF.

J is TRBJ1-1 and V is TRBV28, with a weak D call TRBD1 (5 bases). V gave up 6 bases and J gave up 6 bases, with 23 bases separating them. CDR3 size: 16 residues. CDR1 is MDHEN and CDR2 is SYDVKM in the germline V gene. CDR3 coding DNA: TGTGCCAGCAGAAACCCAAAAGGTCAGGGCCCCGCTGAAGCTTTCTTT. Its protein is CASRNPKGQGPAEAFF. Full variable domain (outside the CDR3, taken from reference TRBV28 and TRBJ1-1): DVKVTQSSRYLVKRTGEKVFLECVQDMDHENMFWYRQDPGLGLRLIYFSYDVKMKEKGDIPEGYSVSREKKERFSLILESASTNQTSMYLCASRNPKGQGPAEAFFGQGTRLTVV.